Listed below are T cell receptor beta chains from one sample, sequenced in a study of monozygotic twins with cystic fibrosis. Clones were read by immunoSEQ multiplex PCR, and TCRdb kept only the in-frame ones, dropping some. The repertoire holds tens of thousands of clones, with around 90% as singletons. The specimen was blood. These receptors were collected from a girl aged 2 to 9 with cystic fibrosis. CDR3s include the opening cysteine and the closing phenylalanine or tryptophan.

v_call	j_call	cdr3_aa
TRBV5-1	TRBJ2-3	CASSPGASVSTDTQYF
TRBV7-8	TRBJ2-7	CASSLAPLAGGPSTYEQYF
TRBV6-1	TRBJ2-7	CASSEEVASAYEQYF
TRBV25-1	TRBJ1-6	CASSVGQDNSPLHF
TRBV5-1	TRBJ2-3	CASSLTSATTDTQYF
TRBV6-5	TRBJ1-5	CASRGRASNQPQHF
TRBV5-4	TRBJ2-7	CASSFGGGSYEQYF
TRBV30	TRBJ1-3	CAWSVPGGFGNTIYF
TRBV6-6	TRBJ1-2	CASRVTGDYGYTF
TRBV18	TRBJ1-1	CASSPGGNTEAFF
TRBV6-5	TRBJ1-2	CASSPGGGYTF
TRBV7-2	TRBJ1-1	CASSLNKENEAFF
TRBV4-3	TRBJ2-7	CASSQDVPGTVYSYEQYF
TRBV18	TRBJ2-7	CASSPGQPRYEQYF
TRBV27	TRBJ2-7	CASSSHSGTGGNEQYF
TRBV5-1	TRBJ1-1	CASSPFSGRLRGKGNTEAFF
TRBV7-9	TRBJ1-2	CASSLGTGGDYGYTF
TRBV28	TRBJ2-7	CASSLPLTQGFEQYF
TRBV11-3	TRBJ1-2	CASSLDGGQGRNYGYTF
TRBV7-9	TRBJ1-2	CASSPEQGRAPNYGYTF
TRBV7-9	TRBJ2-1	CASSPLTSGGLYNEQFF
TRBV5-1	TRBJ1-4	CASREDAFEKLFF
TRBV9	TRBJ2-7	CASSPTDSYEQYF
TRBV2	TRBJ1-5	CASSGQGRDQPQHF
TRBV14	TRBJ1-6	CASSQVSGVSYNSPLHF
TRBV6-5	TRBJ2-7	CASSYSDSFPSYEQYF
TRBV6-8	TRBJ2-4	CARQSQRGGTLAKNIQYF
TRBV27	TRBJ1-4	CASSLSPGATNEKLFF
TRBV2	TRBJ2-1	CASSEMTTAGEQFF
TRBV5-6	TRBJ1-1	CASSLPGVGEAFF
TRBV5-6	TRBJ1-4	CASSPQGVEEKLFF
TRBV7-6	TRBJ2-3	CASSRRTGGRTDTQYF
TRBV14	TRBJ1-3	CASSLGLYRGNTIYF
TRBV27	TRBJ2-7	CASSLWPIRTGAHYEQYF
TRBV4-3	TRBJ2-3	CASSQDRYSGGSTDTQYF
TRBV7-6	TRBJ2-3	CASSTYTDTQYF
TRBV7-2	TRBJ1-5	CASSKQGGNQPQHF
TRBV20-1	TRBJ1-2	CSARDSYGYTF
TRBV29-1	TRBJ2-1	CSVGVRGGDEQFF
TRBV15	TRBJ2-2	CATSGGPGELFF
TRBV6-1	TRBJ1-2	CASSGDRTYGYTF
TRBV6-4	TRBJ1-2	CASSKDRTNYGYTF
TRBV20-1	TRBJ1-2	CSAGDYGYTF
TRBV5-1	TRBJ2-1	CASSGTTGAEQFF
TRBV19	TRBJ1-2	CASSITVTGGNGYTF
TRBV11-2	TRBJ2-5	CASSPPRQLETQYF